The T cell receptor (beta chain) under discussion was sequenced for a study of CD8+ T cells in alopecia areata. Study-wide results and limits: There were also resident alphabeta T cells of normal skin sequenced in scalp samples.

CDR3 length equals 19 residues. The germline gives CDR1 MNHNS, CDR2 SASEGT. V trimming: 4 bases; J trimming: 10 bases; junction bases outside the gene matches: 21. As to treatment: oral pan-JAK inhibitor, 5-10 mg twice daily. In each case, RNA was isolated and then reverse transcribed into cDNA as the sequencing template. The assay was immunoSEQ multiplex PCR, and TCRdb's table has in-frame clones only and misses some. Among around 110,000 clones, over 80% were seen once, and the ten largest hold less than 30%. About this clone: Its matching antigen is unknown.

This clonotype was obtained from a human donor with alopecia areata. Sequencing was performed on CD8+ T cells sorted from blood, taken at week 24, from a patient treated with tofacitinib. J is TRBJ1-6 and V is TRBV6-1; the match to TRBD1 covers 8 bases. Here the CDR3 reads CASSGHWSGGRGLGSPLHF. Written as DNA, the CDR3 is TGTGCCAGCAGTGGCCACTGGTCAGGAGGCAGGGGGCTAGGATCACCCCTCCACTTT.